This is a list of T cell receptor beta chains from one sample in a study of technical replicates of blood from a few donors. Profiled with immunoSEQ multiplex PCR; TCRdb holds only in-frame clones, not every one. The sample shows about 49,000 clones, about 93% of them seen only once. Input material: PBMCs. The receptors stem from a human donor in good health. Some clones in this sample may be carry-over from other donors' samples. Both conserved end residues are part of each CDR3. A D gene is named only where the DNA matches it firmly. The size of a clone is reported for some rows only, either as once, few or many, or as a class for expanded clones.

D gene,clone size,J gene,V gene,CDR3 DNA,CDR3 protein
.,.,TRBJ2-3,TRBV13,TGTGCCAGCAGCTTAGCCTGGACAGGCACAGATACGCAGTATTTT,CASSLAWTGTDTQYF
.,.,TRBJ2-7,TRBV4-3,TGCGCCAGCAGCCCCCGAGGGCGCTCCTACGAGCAGTACTTC,CASSPRGRSYEQYF
TRBD1,.,TRBJ2-1,TRBV7-6,TGTGCCAGCAGCATTTGGGCGAGGGGGACAGGGGGCCGTTCGGGGCAGTTCTTC,CASSIWARGTGGRSGQFF
.,.,TRBJ1-6,TRBV7-3,TGTGCCAGCAGCTTAGAGGTCCCCGGAAGCCCTAATTCACCCCTCCACTTT,CASSLEVPGSPNSPLHF
.,once,TRBJ2-7,TRBV4-1,TGCGCCAGCAGCCAACACACCCGATCATACGAGCAGTACTTC,CASSQHTRSYEQYF
.,.,TRBJ1-6,TRBV5-6,TGTGCCAGCAGCTTGTTTGGACAGAATAATTCACCCCTCCACTTT,CASSLFGQNNSPLHF
.,few,TRBJ1-6,TRBV27,TGTGCCAGCAGTCCTAGGGGAAACTCCTATAATTCACCCCTCCACTTT,CASSPRGNSYNSPLHF
.,.,TRBJ1-1,TRBV5-8,TGTGCCAGCAGCCTTCACAGGGCGTCCCCTGAAGCTTTCTTT,CASSLHRASPEAFF
.,.,TRBJ2-3,TRBV15,TGTGCCACCAGCAGAGAATATGTGCGACTGAGCACAGATACGCAGTATTTT,CATSREYVRLSTDTQYF
TRBD1,.,TRBJ1-2,TRBV6-5,TGTGCCAGCAGCTACGACAGGGGCCTCTATGGCTACACCTTC,CASSYDRGLYGYTF
.,.,TRBJ2-7,TRBV5-1,TGCGCCAGCAGTTGGACTTCACCCACCGAGCAGTACTTC,CASSWTSPTEQYF
.,.,TRBJ1-2,TRBV4-2,TGTGCCAGCAGCCAAGATCAGAGGGACTATGGCTACACCTTC,CASSQDQRDYGYTF
.,.,TRBJ2-5,TRBV5-6,TGTGCCAGCAGCTTGGGACTTTTCCAAGAGACCCAGTACTTC,CASSLGLFQETQYF
.,.,TRBJ2-5,TRBV7-9,TGTGCCAGCAGCTTAGGCGCGTATTCGGAGACCCAGTACTTC,CASSLGAYSETQYF
TRBD1,.,TRBJ2-7,TRBV29-1,TGCAGCGTTGTGGACAGGGAAGAGACCTACGAGCAGTACTTC,CSVVDREETYEQYF
.,once,TRBJ2-2,TRBV2,TGTGCCAGCGGCGGGACTTCTAACACCGGGGAGCTGTTTTTT,CASGGTSNTGELFF
.,.,TRBJ1-2,TRBV5-1,TGCGCCATTCCACAGGGAAATGGCTACACCTTC,CAIPQGNGYTF
TRBD2,once,TRBJ2-5,TRBV15,TGTGCCACCAGCTTAGCGGGAGTAGTGGTGACCCAGTACTTC,CATSLAGVVVTQYF
TRBD1,.,TRBJ1-6,TRBV10-3,TGTGCCATCAGACCTGGACAGGGGATAGGCGCCTTACCCCTCCACTTT,CAIRPGQGIGALPLHF
TRBD1,.,TRBJ2-1,TRBV7-3,TGTGCCAGCAGCACACAGACAGGGACGAATGAGCAGTTCTTC,CASSTQTGTNEQFF
.,.,TRBJ1-4,TRBV5-1,TGCGCCAGCAGCTCGGGGGTCGGTAATGAAAAACTGTTTTTT,CASSSGVGNEKLFF
TRBD2,.,TRBJ2-1,TRBV9,TGTGCCAGCAGCGTAGGAATTCGGCTAGCGGGGGGGAGCTCCTACAATGAGCAGTTCTTC,CASSVGIRLAGGSSYNEQFF
TRBD2,.,TRBJ2-7,TRBV30,TGTGCCTGGGGGACTACGACGGTCTACGAGCAGTACTTC,CAWGTTTVYEQYF
TRBD1,.,TRBJ2-2,TRBV4-2,TGTGCCAGCAGCCAAGCCGGGACAGGGGGATTCGGGGAGCTGTTTTTT,CASSQAGTGGFGELFF
.,.,TRBJ1-3,TRBV7-2,TGTGCCAGCAGCTTAGGACGGGGTAACACCATATATTTT,CASSLGRGNTIYF
TRBD1,once,TRBJ1-2,TRBV27,TGTGCCAGCAGAAACTCGGACAGGGGGCTGAACTATGGCTACACCTTC,CASRNSDRGLNYGYTF
TRBD1,.,TRBJ1-1,TRBV30,TGTGCCTGGAGTCTAGGGGGGACAGTTCTCACTGAAGCTTTCTTT,CAWSLGGTVLTEAFF
TRBD2,.,TRBJ2-4,TRBV7-2,TGTGCCGAGCGGGGAGCGGGGGACATTCAGTACTTC,CAERGAGDIQYF